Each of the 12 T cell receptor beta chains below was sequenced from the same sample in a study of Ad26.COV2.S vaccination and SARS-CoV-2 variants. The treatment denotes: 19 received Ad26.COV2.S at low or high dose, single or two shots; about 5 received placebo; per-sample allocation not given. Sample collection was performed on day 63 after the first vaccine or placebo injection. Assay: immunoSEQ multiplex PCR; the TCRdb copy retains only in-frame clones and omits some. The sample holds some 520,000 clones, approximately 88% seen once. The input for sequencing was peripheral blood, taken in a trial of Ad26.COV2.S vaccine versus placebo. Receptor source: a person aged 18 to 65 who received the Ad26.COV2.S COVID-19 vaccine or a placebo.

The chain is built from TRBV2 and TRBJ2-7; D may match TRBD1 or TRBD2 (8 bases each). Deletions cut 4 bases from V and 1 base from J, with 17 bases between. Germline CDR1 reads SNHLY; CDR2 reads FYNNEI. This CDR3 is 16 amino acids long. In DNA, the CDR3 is TGTGCCAGCAGTGCATACGGGGGGGACAGGTCCTACGAGCAGTACTTC. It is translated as CASSAYGGDRSYEQYF.

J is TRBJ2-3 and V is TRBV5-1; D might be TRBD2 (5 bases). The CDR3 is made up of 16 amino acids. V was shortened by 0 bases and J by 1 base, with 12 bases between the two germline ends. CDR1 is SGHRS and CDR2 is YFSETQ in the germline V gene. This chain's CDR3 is CASSLALGSGTDTQYF. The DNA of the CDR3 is TGCGCCAGCAGCTTGGCGTTGGGTAGCGGCACAGATACGCAGTATTTT.

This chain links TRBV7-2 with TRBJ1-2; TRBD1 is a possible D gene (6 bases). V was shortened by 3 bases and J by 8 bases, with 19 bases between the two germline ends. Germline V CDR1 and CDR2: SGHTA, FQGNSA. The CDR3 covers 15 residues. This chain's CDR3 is CASSFTGAETRGYTF. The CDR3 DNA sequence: TGTGCCAGCAGCTTTACGGGGGCCGAGACACGCGGCTACACCTTC.

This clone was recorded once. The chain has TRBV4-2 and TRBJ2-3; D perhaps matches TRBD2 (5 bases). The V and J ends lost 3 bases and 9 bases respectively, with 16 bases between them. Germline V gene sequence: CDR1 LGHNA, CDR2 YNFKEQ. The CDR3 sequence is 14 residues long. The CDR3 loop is CASSHPRERQTQYF. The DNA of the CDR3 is TGTGCCAGCAGCCACCCGAGGGAGCGTCAGACGCAGTATTTT.

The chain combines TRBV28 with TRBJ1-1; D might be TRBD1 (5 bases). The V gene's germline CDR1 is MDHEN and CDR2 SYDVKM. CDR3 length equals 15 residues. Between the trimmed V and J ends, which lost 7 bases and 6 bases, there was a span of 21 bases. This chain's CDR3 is CASTLALGGSAEAFF. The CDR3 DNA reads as TGTGCCAGCACGTTAGCTCTTGGGGGTAGCGCTGAAGCTTTCTTT.

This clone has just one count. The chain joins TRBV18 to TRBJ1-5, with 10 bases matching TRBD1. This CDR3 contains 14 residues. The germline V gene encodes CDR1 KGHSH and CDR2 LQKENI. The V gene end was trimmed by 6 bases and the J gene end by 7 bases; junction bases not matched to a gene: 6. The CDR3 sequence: CASSLDRGRQPQHF. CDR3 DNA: TGTGCCAGCTCCCTGGACAGGGGGAGACAGCCCCAGCATTTT.

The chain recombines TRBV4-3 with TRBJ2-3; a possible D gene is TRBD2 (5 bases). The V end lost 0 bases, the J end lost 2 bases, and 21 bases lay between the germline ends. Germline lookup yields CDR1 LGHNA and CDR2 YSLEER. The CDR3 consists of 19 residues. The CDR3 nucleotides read TGCGCCAGCAGCCAAGATTTGGGCTTCAGCGGAGCCTACACAGATACGCAGTATTTT. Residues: CASSQDLGFSGAYTDTQYF.

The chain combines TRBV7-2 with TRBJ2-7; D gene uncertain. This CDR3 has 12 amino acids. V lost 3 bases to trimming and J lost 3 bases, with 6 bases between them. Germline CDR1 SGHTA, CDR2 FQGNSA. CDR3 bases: TGTGCCAGCAGCTTTGTAAGCTACGAGCAGTACTTC. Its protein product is CASSFVSYEQYF.

For the CDR3, the DNA is TGTGCCTGGAGCACTCAGGGGCCCGACTATGGCTACACCTTC. It is translated as CAWSTQGPDYGYTF. The rearrangement uses TRBV30 and TRBJ1-2; tentative D call: TRBD1 (6 bases). CDR3 length: 14 residues. V was cut by 3 bases and J by 3 bases, with 14 bases left in between. Germline V gene sequence: CDR1 GTSNPN, CDR2 SVGIG (reference sequence).

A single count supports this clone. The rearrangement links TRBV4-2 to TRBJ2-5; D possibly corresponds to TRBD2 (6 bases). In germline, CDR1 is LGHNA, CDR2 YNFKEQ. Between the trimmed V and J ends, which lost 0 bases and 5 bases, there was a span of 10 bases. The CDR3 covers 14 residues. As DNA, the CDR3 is TGTGCCAGCAGCCAAGACGGTCGGGGGGAGACCCAGTACTTC. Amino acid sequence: CASSQDGRGETQYF.

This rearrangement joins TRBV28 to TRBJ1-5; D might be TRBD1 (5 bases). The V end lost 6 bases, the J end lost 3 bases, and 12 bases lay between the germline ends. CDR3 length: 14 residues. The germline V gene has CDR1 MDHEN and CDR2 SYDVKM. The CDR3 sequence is CASRLGGTNQPQHF. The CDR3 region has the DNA TGTGCCAGCAGGCTCGGGGGTACCAATCAGCCCCAGCATTTT.

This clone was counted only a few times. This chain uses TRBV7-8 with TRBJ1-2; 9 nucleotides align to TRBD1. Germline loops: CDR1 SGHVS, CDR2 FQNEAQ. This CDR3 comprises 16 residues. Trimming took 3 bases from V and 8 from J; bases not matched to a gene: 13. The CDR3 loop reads CASSFGSDRGLLGYTF. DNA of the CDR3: TGTGCCAGCAGCTTCGGCTCGGACAGGGGTCTCCTCGGCTACACCTTC.